This TCR beta chain was captured in a study of cytomegalovirus exposure and HLA in healthy donors. Details on this clone: Its matching antigen is unknown.

For the donor in question, CMV serostatus went unrecorded. Broader study findings: Analyses of presence/absence relied on an assumption of roughly uniform sequencing depth across donors. Later analysis revealed greater clonal expansion in HLA-associated TCR beta chains than in equally common others. Only CMV serostatus was available as immune exposure information.

This CDR3 has 16 amino acids. The trim removed 0 bases at V and 1 base at J, leaving 5 bases unmatched. Looked up from germline, CDR1 is MNHEY and CDR2 is SVGAGI. Both 60 Vbeta primers and 13 Jbeta primers went into the PCR. Repertoires were generated with immunoSEQ multiplex PCR, while TCRdb's copy carries only in-frame clones and drops some. Of about 130,000 clones in the sample, 65% to 80% were seen once. The V gene is TRBV6-5, the J gene TRBJ2-7, with 8 bases lining up with TRBD1. Sequenced: PBMCs. This receptor was obtained from a human donor in good health. The CDR3 coding sequence is TGTGCCAGCAGTTACTCCGCGCAGGGGGCTTCCTACGAGCAGTACTTC. This translates into CASSYSAQGASYEQYF.